This T cell receptor (beta chain) originates from a study of naive and memory T cell subsets. This clonotype was recorded a few times. The CDR3 is made up of 16 amino acids. The germline gives CDR1 MNHEY, CDR2 SMNVEV (reference sequence). V shed 4 bases and J shed 5 bases, with 18 bases lying between them. An equimolar mix of two oligonucleotides served as the beta constant-region primer for TRBC1 and TRBC2. Four rounds of PCR amplified the ligated cDNA using nested alpha and beta constant-region primers plus SP2. TCRdb reprocessed the UMI-ligation and nested PCR reads via MiXCR and lists one record per CDR3 protein. This sample yields tens of thousands of distinct CDR3 sequences, of which about 9.9% are seen a single time; less than 1.5% belongs to the top ten.

The genes are TRBV27 and TRBJ1-5, with D maybe TRBD1 (6 bases). The sequence derives from a human donor in good health. Sample: naive CD8+ T cells from blood. The CDR3 is CASSSPSQGSDQPQHF. The DNA of the CDR3 is TGTGCCAGCAGTTCACCATCACAGGGTTCAGATCAGCCCCAGCATTTT.